This T cell receptor (beta chain) stems from a study of blood T cell repertoires in COVID-19. In the study overall: T cells, B-cell-depleted T cells, or PBMCs provided the cDNA or gDNA that served as material.

Measured with immunoSEQ multiplex PCR; TCRdb has only the in-frame clones, and not every one. The sample holds 350,000 to 450,000 clones, more than 85% seen once. Germline loops: CDR1 SGHRS, CDR2 YFSETQ. V lost 0 bases to trimming and J lost 5 bases; unmatched junction nucleotides: 2. The CDR3 loop spans 14 amino acids. Enrolled through a virtual design, the participants were between about 18 and 100 years of age and came from some 26 US areas. This TCR came from a woman aged 40 to 50 who had been exposed to COVID-19. The sequenced sample was PBMCs or T cells enriched from blood (not recorded which). This rearrangement joins TRBV5-1 to TRBJ2-1; 7 bases align to TRBD1. Here the CDR3 DNA reads TGCGCCAGCAGCTTGGCCGGACAGGACAATGAGCAGTTCTTC. Encoded protein: CASSLAGQDNEQFF.